The T cell receptor beta chain described here comes from a study of cytomegalovirus exposure and HLA in healthy donors. On this clone itself: Its antigen is unknown.

13 Jbeta primers and 60 Vbeta primers were used for the PCR. Method: immunoSEQ multiplex PCR; TCRdb's copy keeps in-frame clones and lacks some. The sample records about 150,000 clones, 65% to 90% being singletons. Notes on the study in general: Investigators reported 150 to 200 TCR beta chains as tied to cytomegalovirus.

V gave up 5 bases and J gave up 4 bases; unmatched junction bases: 5. This CDR3 has 14 residues. Per the germline V gene, CDR1 is LNHDA and CDR2 is SQIVND (reference sequence). This receptor was taken from a woman in her 30s in good health and CMV-seronegative. The V and J genes are TRBV19 and TRBJ2-7; 10 positions agree with TRBD1. What was sequenced was PBMCs. The CDR3 loop is CASSVPGQGYEQYF. The CDR3 region has the DNA TGTGCCAGTAGTGTCCCGGGACAGGGGTACGAGCAGTACTTC.